This note documents a single T cell receptor beta chain sequence. The antigen is not known. These data originate in a study of OX40 agonist ivuxolimab in advanced cancers. In the study overall: Three patients showed partial responses: one hepatocellular carcinoma and two cutaneous melanoma cases.

Study-level points and caveats: At 0.1 to 3.0 mg/kg and by week 6, clonal expansion occurred in CD4+ and CD8+ blood T cells. It was also the case that some nonresponders had low normalized T-cell clonal expansion. In general, CD8+ T cells held more expanded clones than CD4+ did, on average.

This table comes from immunoSEQ multiplex PCR, and its TCRdb copy is limited to in-frame clones, with some not included. This table holds 80,000 to 95,000 clones, roughly nine tenths found once. The sample in question was CD4+ or CD8+ T cells sorted from blood, obtained in a trial of the OX40 agonist ivuxolimab. The source is an adult with an advanced solid tumor such as melanoma, head and neck, liver or kidney cancer.

CDR3 residues: CASSSNTNTGELFF. In DNA form, the CDR3 reads TGCGCCAGCAGCTCGAACACAAACACCGGGGAGCTGTTTTTT. V usage is TRBV5-1 and J usage is TRBJ2-2, with no clear D. This CDR3 has 14 amino acids. Trimming removed 3 bases from V and 2 bases from J, with 8 bases in between. CDR1 and CDR2 from the germline V gene are SGHRS and YFSETQ.